These T cell receptor beta chains were read from a single sample in a study of vaccination and CD4 T cells after COVID-19. TCRdb redid the calling of the PCR reads with MiXCR, one entry per CDR3 protein. Of under 7,500 distinct CDR3 sequences in the sample, nearly 70% were seen once. Their target antigens are unknown. Sample: CD4+ T cells from blood, cultured in vitro. The receptor set was obtained from a human donor who had recovered from COVID-19. CDR3s include the opening cysteine and the closing phenylalanine or tryptophan. The D gene is left open where the match is weak. Only part of the rows carry a size: once, few, many, or a class if the clone is expanded.

J gene: TRBJ2-1; V gene: TRBV5-4; D gene: TRBD2; clone size: NA; CDR3 protein: CASSRQLAGGLSEQFF; CDR3 DNA: TGTGCCAGCAGCCGCCAACTAGCGGGGGGGCTTAGTGAGCAGTTCTTC
J gene: TRBJ2-7; V gene: TRBV14; D gene: TRBD1; clone size: once; CDR3 protein: CASSPLEGGHYEQYF; CDR3 DNA: TGTGCCAGCAGCCCATTGGAAGGGGGCCACTACGAGCAGTACTTC
J gene: TRBJ1-1; V gene: TRBV7-9; D gene: NA; clone size: NA; CDR3 protein: CASSSGVNTEAFF; CDR3 DNA: TGTGCCAGCAGCTCCGGGGTGAACACTGAAGCTTTCTTT
J gene: TRBJ2-5; V gene: TRBV7-3; D gene: NA; clone size: NA; CDR3 protein: CASSLLARGQGATQYF; CDR3 DNA: TGTGCCAGCAGCTTATTGGCCCGGGGACAAGGGGCGACCCAGTACTTC
J gene: TRBJ2-7; V gene: TRBV23-1; D gene: NA; clone size: NA; CDR3 protein: CASSLLSVPQGPQIPGEQYF; CDR3 DNA: TGCGCCAGCAGTCTCCTCTCGGTCCCCCAGGGTCCTCAGATCCCTGGAGAGCAGTACTTC
J gene: TRBJ1-2; V gene: TRBV20-1; D gene: NA; clone size: NA; CDR3 protein: CSARDYGESYYGYTF; CDR3 DNA: TGCAGTGCTAGAGATTATGGGGAATCCTACTATGGCTACACCTTC
J gene: TRBJ2-7; V gene: TRBV6-5; D gene: TRBD2; clone size: medium-sized; CDR3 protein: CASSYGGDFYEQYF; CDR3 DNA: TGTGCCAGCAGTTACGGGGGGGATTTCTACGAGCAGTACTTC
J gene: TRBJ1-1; V gene: TRBV27; D gene: TRBD1; clone size: NA; CDR3 protein: CASSLRTGGFTEAFF; CDR3 DNA: TGTGCCAGCAGTTTGCGGACAGGGGGATTCACTGAAGCTTTCTTT
J gene: TRBJ2-7; V gene: TRBV7-2; D gene: TRBD1; clone size: NA; CDR3 protein: CASRDRQGRGEQYF; CDR3 DNA: TGTGCCAGCAGAGACCGACAGGGCCGTGGCGAGCAGTACTTC
J gene: TRBJ2-2; V gene: TRBV20-1; D gene: TRBD2; clone size: NA; CDR3 protein: CSAAGTSNTGELFF; CDR3 DNA: TGCAGTGCTGCCGGGACTAGCAACACCGGGGAGCTGTTTTTT
J gene: TRBJ2-5; V gene: TRBV6-2/TRBV6-3; D gene: TRBD2; clone size: NA; CDR3 protein: CASSYGLAGVETQYF; CDR3 DNA: TGTGCCAGCAGTTACGGACTAGCGGGGGTTGAGACCCAGTACTTC
J gene: TRBJ2-3; V gene: TRBV20-1; D gene: TRBD2; clone size: NA; CDR3 protein: CSARTSGPDTQYF; CDR3 DNA: TGCAGTGCTAGGACTAGCGGGCCAGATACGCAGTATTTT
J gene: TRBJ1-6; V gene: TRBV2; D gene: NA; clone size: NA; CDR3 protein: CASSLNRIGNSPLHF; CDR3 DNA: TGTGCCAGCAGTCTAAACAGGATAGGGAATTCACCCCTCCACTTT
J gene: TRBJ2-1; V gene: TRBV20-1; D gene: NA; clone size: NA; CDR3 protein: CSASPGSDEQFF; CDR3 DNA: TGCAGTGCTAGTCCCGGGTCGGATGAGCAGTTCTTC
J gene: TRBJ2-2; V gene: TRBV7-6; D gene: NA; clone size: NA; CDR3 protein: CASSLRGTNTGELFF; CDR3 DNA: TGTGCCAGCAGCTTAAGGGGGACCAACACCGGGGAGCTGTTTTTT
J gene: TRBJ1-2; V gene: TRBV20-1; D gene: TRBD1; clone size: NA; CDR3 protein: CSARGQGNYGYTF; CDR3 DNA: TGCAGTGCTAGGGGACAGGGCAACTATGGCTACACCTTC
J gene: TRBJ1-5; V gene: TRBV19; D gene: NA; clone size: few; CDR3 protein: CASTQGRSNQPQHF; CDR3 DNA: TGTGCCAGTACACAGGGTAGGAGCAATCAGCCCCAGCATTTT
J gene: TRBJ2-7; V gene: TRBV20-1; D gene: NA; clone size: few; CDR3 protein: CSAGAVSYEQYF; CDR3 DNA: TGCAGTGCTGGAGCGGTCTCCTACGAGCAGTACTTC
J gene: TRBJ2-3; V gene: TRBV20-1; D gene: NA; clone size: NA; CDR3 protein: CSAPPGTDTQYF; CDR3 DNA: TGCAGTGCCCCCCCGGGCACAGATACGCAGTATTTT
J gene: TRBJ2-5; V gene: TRBV29-1; D gene: TRBD2; clone size: NA; CDR3 protein: CSADGGLAGDVFETQYF; CDR3 DNA: TGCAGCGCGGACGGGGGACTAGCGGGAGACGTTTTCGAGACCCAGTACTTC
J gene: TRBJ2-2; V gene: TRBV7-3; D gene: TRBD2; clone size: once; CDR3 protein: CASSLTGGGNTGELFF; CDR3 DNA: TGTGCCAGCAGCTTAACCGGCGGGGGGAACACCGGGGAGCTGTTTTTT
J gene: TRBJ1-6; V gene: TRBV7-9; D gene: NA; clone size: medium-sized; CDR3 protein: CASSSPYSPLHF; CDR3 DNA: TGTGCCAGCAGCTCACCGTATTCACCCCTCCACTTT
J gene: TRBJ1-2; V gene: TRBV6-1; D gene: NA; clone size: few; CDR3 protein: CASRMGPLNGYTF; CDR3 DNA: TGTGCCAGCAGGATGGGACCGCTAAATGGCTACACCTTC
J gene: TRBJ2-7; V gene: TRBV20-1; D gene: NA; clone size: NA; CDR3 protein: CSARDMYVSGAEYEQYF; CDR3 DNA: TGCAGTGCTAGAGATATGTATGTGAGTGGGGCAGAATACGAGCAGTACTTC
J gene: TRBJ1-2; V gene: TRBV19; D gene: TRBD1; clone size: NA; CDR3 protein: CASSTIRTGVGYTF; CDR3 DNA: TGTGCCAGTAGTACCATCCGGACAGGGGTCGGCTACACCTTC
J gene: TRBJ1-2; V gene: TRBV7-9; D gene: NA; clone size: NA; CDR3 protein: CASSLRPEPMDGYTF; CDR3 DNA: TGTGCCAGCAGCTTACGACCGGAGCCCATGGATGGCTACACCTTC
J gene: TRBJ2-2; V gene: TRBV20-1; D gene: NA; clone size: NA; CDR3 protein: CSAREPGGELFF; CDR3 DNA: TGCAGTGCTAGAGAGCCCGGCGGGGAGCTGTTTTTT
J gene: TRBJ2-2; V gene: TRBV19; D gene: NA; clone size: NA; CDR3 protein: CASSIVQLRGELFF; CDR3 DNA: TGTGCCAGTAGTATAGTCCAGTTACGTGGGGAGCTGTTTTTT
J gene: TRBJ1-6; V gene: TRBV6-1; D gene: NA; clone size: NA; CDR3 protein: CAGRPDGSNSPLHF; CDR3 DNA: TGTGCCGGCAGGCCCGACGGCTCAAATTCACCCCTCCACTTT
J gene: TRBJ1-2; V gene: TRBV12-3/TRBV12-4; D gene: NA; clone size: NA; CDR3 protein: CASSPSGGAGYGYTF; CDR3 DNA: TGTGCCAGCAGTCCGAGTGGGGGGGCTGGGTATGGCTACACCTTC
J gene: TRBJ2-3; V gene: TRBV24-1; D gene: NA; clone size: NA; CDR3 protein: CATSDPPGYTDTQYF; CDR3 DNA: TGTGCCACCAGTGATCCCCCGGGATACACAGATACGCAGTATTTT
J gene: TRBJ2-1; V gene: TRBV28; D gene: NA; clone size: NA; CDR3 protein: CASSLGEAVEQFF; CDR3 DNA: TGTGCCAGCAGTTTGGGAGAGGCGGTAGAGCAGTTCTTC
J gene: TRBJ1-5; V gene: TRBV2; D gene: NA; clone size: few; CDR3 protein: CASNGQFNQPQHF; CDR3 DNA: TGTGCCAGCAACGGACAGTTCAATCAGCCCCAGCATTTT
J gene: TRBJ2-5; V gene: TRBV11-3; D gene: NA; clone size: NA; CDR3 protein: CASSPSPGVTQYF; CDR3 DNA: TGTGCCAGCAGCCCCAGCCCCGGAGTGACCCAGTACTTC
J gene: TRBJ1-6; V gene: TRBV15; D gene: NA; clone size: NA; CDR3 protein: CATSRQVDNSPLHF; CDR3 DNA: TGTGCCACCAGCAGACAGGTGGATAATTCACCCCTCCACTTT
J gene: TRBJ1-5; V gene: TRBV7-6; D gene: NA; clone size: few; CDR3 protein: CASSLYQGLGQPQHF; CDR3 DNA: TGTGCCAGCAGCTTATATCAGGGTCTCGGTCAGCCCCAGCATTTT
J gene: TRBJ2-1; V gene: TRBV18; D gene: TRBD2; clone size: NA; CDR3 protein: CASCRTSGSVGEQFF; CDR3 DNA: TGTGCCAGCTGTCGGACTAGCGGTTCCGTTGGTGAGCAGTTCTTC